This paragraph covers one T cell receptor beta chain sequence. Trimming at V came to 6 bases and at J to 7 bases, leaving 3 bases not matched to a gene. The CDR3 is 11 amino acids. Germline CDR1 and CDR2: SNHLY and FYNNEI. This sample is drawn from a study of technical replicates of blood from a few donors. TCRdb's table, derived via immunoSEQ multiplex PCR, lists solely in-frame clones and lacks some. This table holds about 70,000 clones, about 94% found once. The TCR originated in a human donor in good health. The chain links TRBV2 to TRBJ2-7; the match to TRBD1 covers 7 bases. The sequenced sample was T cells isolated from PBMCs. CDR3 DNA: TGTGCCAGCAGCCTCAGGGGGGAGCAGTACTTC. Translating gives CASSLRGEQYF.